The 12 T cell receptor beta chains below all came from one sample that was sequenced in a study of Tregs in tolerant kidney transplant recipients. The repertoire was sequenced with immunoSEQ multiplex PCR; TCRdb's copy has only in-frame clones and lacks some. The sample contains about 50,000 clones, about 92% of which appear only once. Recipients received nonmyeloablative bone marrow transplants from related graft donors, with transient mixed chimerism. The sequenced sample was CD8+ T cells from blood (PBMCs), obtained 12 months after the transplant. These receptors originate from a human patient who received a combined kidney and bone marrow transplant. Some of the T cells may derive from the graft donor.

This clone was seen only a few times. The V call is TRBV5-6, the J call TRBJ2-7, with a possible D match to TRBD2 (6 bases). In germline, CDR1 is SGHDT, CDR2 YYEEEE. The CDR3 is 13 residues long. Trimming removed 2 bases from V and 7 bases from J, with 13 bases in between. The CDR3 sequence is CASSFGGAREQYF. DNA of the CDR3: TGTGCCAGCAGCTTCGGAGGGGCTAGGGAGCAGTACTTC. Full variable domain (missing parts from reference TRBV5-6 and TRBJ2-7): DAGVTQSPTHLIKTRGQQVTLRCSPKSGHDTVSWYQQALGQGPQFIFQYYEEEERQRGNFPDRFSGHQFPNYSSELNVNALLLGDSALYLCASSFGGAREQYFGPGTRLTVT.

Here the CDR3 DNA reads TGTGCCAGCAGTTTACCTAGGGGTGGCTCTTGGGCTTTCTTT. This sequence encodes CASSLPRGGSWAFF. V usage is TRBV28 and J usage is TRBJ1-1, with D perhaps matching TRBD1 (5 bases). This CDR3 spans 14 amino acids. Germline values: CDR1 MDHEN, CDR2 SYDVKM. V shed 2 bases and J shed 11 bases, with 18 bases lying between them.

This clone was counted a single time. The genes are TRBV2 and TRBJ2-1, with D possibly TRBD2 on 5 matching bases. In germline, CDR1 is SNHLY, CDR2 FYNNEI. V dropped 2 bases and J dropped 2 bases, with 7 bases sitting between them. The CDR3 runs to 14 residues. The CDR3 region has the DNA TGTGCCAGCAGTGAATCCGGGGCCTACAATGAGCAGTTCTTC. It is translated as CASSESGAYNEQFF.

J is TRBJ1-2 and V is TRBV27, with D possibly TRBD1 on 6 matching bases. Germline V gene lookup returns CDR1 MNHEY and CDR2 SMNVEV (reference sequence). This CDR3 region has 14 residues. The germline V and J ends were trimmed by 6 bases and 1 base, with 12 bases remaining between them. CDR3 DNA sequence: TGTGCCAGCAGGCCCCGACAGGATAACTATGGCTACACCTTC. Translated: CASRPRQDNYGYTF.

The rearrangement joins TRBV7-6 to TRBJ2-2; possible D gene TRBD2, 5 bases. This CDR3 contains 15 residues. V shed 1 base and J shed 3 bases, with 9 bases lying between them. The V gene's germline CDR1 is SGHVS and CDR2 FNYEAQ. The CDR3 here is CASSLDGSDTGELFF. CDR3 nucleotide sequence: TGTGCCAGCAGCTTAGATGGTAGCGACACCGGGGAGCTGTTTTTT.

The CDR3: CATSIRTGGTDTQYF. CDR3 in DNA: TGTGCCACCAGCATACGGACAGGGGGCACAGATACGCAGTATTTT. This chain connects TRBV15 to TRBJ2-3, with TRBD1 matching over 9 bases. This CDR3 spans 15 amino acids. Germline V lookup: CDR1 LNHNV, CDR2 YYDKDF (reference sequence). The junction had 3 bases not matched to a gene; V was cut back by 4 bases and J by 1 base.

The J gene is TRBJ1-6, the V gene TRBV25-1; a weak D match, TRBD1 (5 bases). There are 15 residues in the CDR3. Trimming stripped 5 bases from V and 0 bases from J, with 8 bases between. Germline values: CDR1 MGHDK, CDR2 SYGVNS. CDR3 protein: CASSRGSSYNSPLHF. For the CDR3, the DNA is TGTGCCAGCAGTAGGGGTTCCTCCTATAATTCACCCCTCCACTTT.

The chain has TRBV4-1 and TRBJ2-7; 9 bases agree with TRBD2. The CDR3 covers 15 residues. Germline V gene data show CDR1 as MGHRA and CDR2 as YSYEKL. The V and J ends lost 6 bases and 7 bases, in that order; junction bases with no gene match: 13. CDR3 region: CASSFVAGEGNEQYF. In DNA form, the CDR3 reads TGCGCCAGCAGTTTTGTAGCGGGAGAGGGGAATGAGCAGTACTTC.

The V and J genes are TRBV21-1 and TRBJ1-1. TRBV21-1 is assigned pseudogene status. The length of the CDR3 is 17 residues. The CDR3 DNA follows: TGTGCCAGCAGGAAGTGTGTAGCTACACAAATTCGCACTGAAGCTTTCTTT. Translated, it gives CASRKCVATQIRTEAFF.

The chain couples TRBV19 to TRBJ2-2; D is possibly TRBD2 (6 bases). Germline assignment: CDR1 LNHDA and CDR2 SQIVND (reference sequence). The CDR3 is made up of 13 amino acids. Trimming took 3 bases from V and 4 from J, leaving 6 bases between them. The CDR3 here is CASSMEGTGELFF. The CDR3 nucleotides read TGTGCCAGTAGTATGGAGGGCACCGGGGAGCTGTTTTTT.

Concerning this clone itself: Other DNA sequences within the sample encode an identical CDR3. The V and J genes are TRBV5-1 and TRBJ2-7; D not certain. Germline V CDR1 and CDR2: SGHRS, YFSETQ. CDR3 size: 12 residues. Trimming left V 0 bases short and J 3 bases short, with 4 bases between. CDR3 region: CASSLGGYEQYF. As DNA, the CDR3 is TGCGCCAGCAGCTTGGGAGGCTACGAGCAGTACTTC.

The CDR3 DNA reads as TGTGCCAGCAGCGATGGAGACAGCCACTCACCCGAGACCCAGTACTTC. Amino acids: CASSDGDSHSPETQYF. J is TRBJ2-5 and V is TRBV9, with D perhaps TRBD1 (5 bases). In germline, CDR1 is SGDLS, CDR2 YYNGEE. The CDR3 is 16 residues long. The V end lost 3 bases, the J end lost 5 bases, and 20 bases lay between the germline ends.